This T cell receptor beta chain was identified in a study of blood T cells in healthy people across ages (dated by TCRdb to about 2015). Looking at the study overall: In model experiments, template switching captured about one uniquely barcoded TCR beta cDNA molecule for every two T cells. Age-related changes in TCR beta repertoire diversity were measured in the study by deep sequencing normalized with unique cDNA molecular identifiers. The donors were divided into four age groups: young (average around 15 years), middle-aged (almost 40), aged (about 60) and long-lived (82). To avoid experimental bias, donors of different ages were randomly spread across the sequencing lanes. Two additional independent replicas of 1 million unique cDNA reads from the same blood draw were analyzed for two donors (one aged 18 to 30 and one aged 80 or older).

Donors were 39 systemically healthy Caucasian individuals from Russia aged roughly 6 to 100 years. Each donor gave around 9.8 milliliters of peripheral blood, collected into EDTA-treated Vacutainer tubes. PBMCs were isolated by Ficoll-Paque density-gradient centrifugation, with at least 7 million obtained per sample. Trizol reagent was used to extract total RNA from PBMCs, with at least 5.5 micrograms per sample. Naive CD45RAhigh/CD27high T cell percentages were measured by flow cytometry on a PBMC aliquot from every donor. The library came from 5' RACE. For sequencing, an Illumina HiSeq 2500 was employed. The second PCR ran for roughly 7 to 12 cycles and used a J-beta primer mix along with a sample-barcoded 5' primer. A unique molecular identifier was introduced onto each TCR beta cDNA molecule by a template-switch 5' adaptor carrying 12 random nucleotides. Each sample yielded at least 3 million CDR3-containing paired-end reads. The Mint cDNA synthesis kit, primed by a TRBC-specific oligonucleotide, was used to synthesize first-strand cDNA from all RNA. After uracil-DNA glycosylase treatment, a first 18-cycle PCR used universal primers M1SS and BC2_uni_R on all cDNA. Per the original workflow: Normalization of each sample was performed by random selection of 1 million high-quality reads, each carrying a distinct molecular identifier. Reads sharing molecular identifiers were discarded rather than binned into consensus sequences. MiTCR, set to a Q25 quality threshold and the strictest error-elimination algorithm, was used for CDR3 identification, clonotype clustering and error correction. A nonparametric unseen species model with Euler transformation was used to estimate lower-bound total TCR beta diversity. The public reads were run again by TCRdb, first through fastp at Q25 and then through MiXCR, and only productive beta chains were kept. Every CDR3 protein is listed once, alongside the most common genes and DNA of its rows. The V and J calls follow TCRdb's processing rather than the paper's. The sample data list about 770,000 distinct CDR3 sequences, and 40% to 50% of these were observed just once. The leading ten clones occupy around 21% of the sample.

Results and caveats for the whole study, not just this receptor: The percentage of naive T cells measured by flow cytometry correlated strongly with observed TCR beta diversity. Observed TCR beta diversity per million T cells fell roughly linearly with age, and a significant reduction was already apparent by age roughly 40. Because profiling used bulk unsorted PBMCs, naive and antigen-experienced compartments could not be compared conclusively. Compared with the aged group, the long-lived group had more naive CD4+ T cells, fewer expanded clones and increased TCR diversity, suggesting age selection. Donor CMV infection status was unknown, potentially confounding age-related changes in expanded clonotypes. Estimates of total diversity based on one million sequenced T cells were considered lower bounds and underestimates.

The germline V gene gives CDR1 as SGHRS and CDR2 as YFSETQ. Here V drops 4 bases and J drops 5 bases, and the junction holds 6 bases not matched to any gene. The CDR3 sequence holds 14 residues, the cysteine and phenylalanine included. Only the CDR3 DNA is retained, 42 bases long and in frame from the first base. As regards this clonotype: Which antigen it targets is not known. Base quality data are lacking; no much larger clone is found one base away.

This TCR derives from a man aged 55 to 70 in good health. The sample consisted of blood. The receptor chain draws on TRBV5-1 and TRBJ2-3; TRBD2 matches 8 bases in the middle. The nucleotides read TGCGCCAGCAGCCCGGGGGGGGAGAAAGATACGCAGTATTTT. Translated, it reads CASSPGGEKDTQYF. Full variable domain (CDR3 extended with the reference TRBV5-1 and TRBJ2-3 proteins): KAGVTQTPRYLIKTRGQQVTLSCSPISGHRSVSWYQQTPGQGLQFLFEYFSETQRNKGNFPGRFSGRQFSNSRSEMNVSTLELGDSALYLCASSPGGEKDTQYFGPGTRLTVL.